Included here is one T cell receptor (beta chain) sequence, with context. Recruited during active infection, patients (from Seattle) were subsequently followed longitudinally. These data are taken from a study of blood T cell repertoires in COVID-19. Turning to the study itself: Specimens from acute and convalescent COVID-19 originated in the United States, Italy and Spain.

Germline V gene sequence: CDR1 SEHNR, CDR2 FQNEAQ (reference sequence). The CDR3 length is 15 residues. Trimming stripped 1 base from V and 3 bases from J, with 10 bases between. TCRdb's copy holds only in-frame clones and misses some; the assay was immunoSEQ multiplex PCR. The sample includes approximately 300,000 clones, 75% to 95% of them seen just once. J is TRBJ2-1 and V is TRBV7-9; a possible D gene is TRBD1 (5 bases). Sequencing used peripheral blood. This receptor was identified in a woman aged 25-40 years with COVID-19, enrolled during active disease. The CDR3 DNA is TGTGCCAGCAGCTTAGGCAGGGTGGACTACAATGAGCAGTTCTTC. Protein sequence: CASSLGRVDYNEQFF.